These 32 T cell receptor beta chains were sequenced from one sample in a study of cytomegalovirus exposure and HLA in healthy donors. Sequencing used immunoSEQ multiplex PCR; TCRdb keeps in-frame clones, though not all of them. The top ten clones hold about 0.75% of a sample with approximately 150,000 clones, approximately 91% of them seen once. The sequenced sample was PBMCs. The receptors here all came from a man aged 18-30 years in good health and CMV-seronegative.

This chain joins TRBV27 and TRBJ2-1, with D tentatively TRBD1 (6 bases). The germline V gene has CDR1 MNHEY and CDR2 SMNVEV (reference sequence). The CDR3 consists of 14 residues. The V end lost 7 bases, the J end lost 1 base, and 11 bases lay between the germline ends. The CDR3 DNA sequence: TGTGCCAGCAAGTACAGGGAATCCTACAATGAGCAGTTCTTC. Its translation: CASKYRESYNEQFF.

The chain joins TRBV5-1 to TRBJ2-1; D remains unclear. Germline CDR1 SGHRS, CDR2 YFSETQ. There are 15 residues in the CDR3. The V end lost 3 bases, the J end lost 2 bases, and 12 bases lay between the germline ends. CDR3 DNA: TGCGCCAGCAGCTCTGGCGGCAGTCCCTACAATGAGCAGTTCTTC. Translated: CASSSGGSPYNEQFF.

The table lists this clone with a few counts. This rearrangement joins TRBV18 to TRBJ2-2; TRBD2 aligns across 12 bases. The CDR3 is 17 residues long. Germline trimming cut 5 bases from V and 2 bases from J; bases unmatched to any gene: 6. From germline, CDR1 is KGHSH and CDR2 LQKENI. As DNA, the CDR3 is TGTGCCAGCTCAGTGACTAGCGGGGGAGCTAACACCGGGGAGCTGTTTTTT. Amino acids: CASSVTSGGANTGELFF.

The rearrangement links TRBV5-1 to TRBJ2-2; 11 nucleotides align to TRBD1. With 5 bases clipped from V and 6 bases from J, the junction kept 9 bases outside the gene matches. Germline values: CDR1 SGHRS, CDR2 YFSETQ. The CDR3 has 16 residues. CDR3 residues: CASRPPDRGLSGELFF. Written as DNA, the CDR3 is TGCGCCAGCAGGCCTCCGGACAGGGGGCTTTCCGGGGAGCTGTTTTTT. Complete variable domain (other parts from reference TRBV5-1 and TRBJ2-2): KAGVTQTPRYLIKTRGQQVTLSCSPISGHRSVSWYQQTPGQGLQFLFEYFSETQRNKGNFPGRFSGRQFSNSRSEMNVSTLELGDSALYLCASRPPDRGLSGELFFGEGSRLTVL.

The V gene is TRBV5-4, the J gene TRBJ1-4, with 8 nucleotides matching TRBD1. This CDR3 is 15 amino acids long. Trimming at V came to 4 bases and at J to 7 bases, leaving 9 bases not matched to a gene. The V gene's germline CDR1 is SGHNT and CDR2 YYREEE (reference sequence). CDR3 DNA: TGTGCCAGCAGCGCAGACAGGGGCGCTAGTGAAAAACTGTTTTTT. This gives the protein CASSADRGASEKLFF.

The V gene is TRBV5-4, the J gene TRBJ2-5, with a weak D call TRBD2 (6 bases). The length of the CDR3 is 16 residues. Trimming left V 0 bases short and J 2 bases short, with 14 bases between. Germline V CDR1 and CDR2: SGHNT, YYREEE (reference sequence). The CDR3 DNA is TGTGCCAGCAGCTTGGATACGCGGGGACCGCAAGAGACCCAGTACTTC. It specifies CASSLDTRGPQETQYF.

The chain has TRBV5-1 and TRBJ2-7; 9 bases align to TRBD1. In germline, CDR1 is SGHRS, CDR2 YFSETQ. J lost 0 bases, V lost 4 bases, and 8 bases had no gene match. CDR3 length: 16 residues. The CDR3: CASSGGQGSSSYEQYF. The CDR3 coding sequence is TGCGCCAGCAGCGGGGGACAGGGCTCGAGCTCCTACGAGCAGTACTTC.

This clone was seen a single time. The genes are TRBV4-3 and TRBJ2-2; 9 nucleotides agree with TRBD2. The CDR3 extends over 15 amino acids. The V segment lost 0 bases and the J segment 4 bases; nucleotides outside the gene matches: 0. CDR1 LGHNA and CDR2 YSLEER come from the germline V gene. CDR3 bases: TGCGCCAGCAGCCAAGATAGCGGGAGCACCGGGGAGCTGTTTTTT. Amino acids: CASSQDSGSTGELFF.

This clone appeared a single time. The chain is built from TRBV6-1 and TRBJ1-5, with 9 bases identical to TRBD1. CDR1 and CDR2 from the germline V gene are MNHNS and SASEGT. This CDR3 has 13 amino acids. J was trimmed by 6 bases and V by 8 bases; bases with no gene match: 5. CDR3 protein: CASGDRGGQPQHF. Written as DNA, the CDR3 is TGTGCCAGCGGAGACAGGGGGGGTCAGCCCCAGCATTTT.

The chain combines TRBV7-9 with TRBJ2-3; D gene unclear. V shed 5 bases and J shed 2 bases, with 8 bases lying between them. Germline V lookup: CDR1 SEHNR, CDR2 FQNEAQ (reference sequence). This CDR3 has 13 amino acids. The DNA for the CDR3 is TGTGCCAGCAGCCCACCCTACACAGATACGCAGTATTTT. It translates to CASSPPYTDTQYF.

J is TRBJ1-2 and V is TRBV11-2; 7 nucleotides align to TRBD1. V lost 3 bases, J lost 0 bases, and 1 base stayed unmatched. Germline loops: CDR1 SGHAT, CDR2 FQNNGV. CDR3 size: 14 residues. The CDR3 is CASSLGQSNYGYTF. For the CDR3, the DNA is TGTGCCAGCAGCTTGGGACAGTCTAACTATGGCTACACCTTC.

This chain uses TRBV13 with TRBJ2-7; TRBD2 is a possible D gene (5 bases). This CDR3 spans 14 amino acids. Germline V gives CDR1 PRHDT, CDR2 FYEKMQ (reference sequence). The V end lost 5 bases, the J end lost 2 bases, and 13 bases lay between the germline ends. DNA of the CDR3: TGTGCCAGCAGCCCCCCTAGCACCCCCTACGAGCAGTACGTC. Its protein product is CASSPPSTPYEQYV.

The CDR3 reads CASSLSGYEQYV. CDR3 bases: TGTGCCAGCAGCTTGTCGGGTTACGAGCAGTACGTC. The chain couples TRBV5-5 to TRBJ2-7, with unresolved D. Germline CDR1 is SGHKS and CDR2 is YYEKEE (reference sequence). The CDR3 contains 12 residues. With 1 base removed from V and 4 bases from J, the gap between germline ends came to 6 bases.

The CDR3 nucleotides are TGTGCCACCAGCAGAGATCGGGGTACCGGGGAGCTGTTTTTT. It translates to CATSRDRGTGELFF. V usage is TRBV15 and J usage is TRBJ2-2, with a tentative D call TRBD2 (5 bases). Germline lookup yields CDR1 LNHNV and CDR2 YYDKDF (reference sequence). CDR3 length: 14 amino acids. The V end lost 0 bases, the J end lost 5 bases, and 7 bases lay between the germline ends.

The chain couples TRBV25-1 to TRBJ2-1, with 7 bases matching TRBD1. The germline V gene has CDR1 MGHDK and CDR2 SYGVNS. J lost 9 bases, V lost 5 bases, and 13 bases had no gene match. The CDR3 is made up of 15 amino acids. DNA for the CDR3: TGTGCCAGCAGTATTGAACAGGGGCGGTTAGGTGAGCAGTTCTTC. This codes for CASSIEQGRLGEQFF.

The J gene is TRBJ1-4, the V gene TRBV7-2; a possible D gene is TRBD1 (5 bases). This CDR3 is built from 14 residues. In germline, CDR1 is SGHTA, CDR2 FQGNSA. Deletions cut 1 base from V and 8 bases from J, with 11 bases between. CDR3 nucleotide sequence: TGTGCCAGCAGCTTAGGGCAGGGAGGCGAAAAACTGTTTTTT. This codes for CASSLGQGGEKLFF. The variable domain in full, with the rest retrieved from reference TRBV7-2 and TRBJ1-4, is GAGVSQSPSNKVTEKGKDVELRCDPISGHTALYWYRQSLGQGLEFLIYFQGNSAPDKSGLPSDRFSAERTGGSVSTLTIQRTQQEDSAVYLCASSLGQGGEKLFFGSGTQLSVL.

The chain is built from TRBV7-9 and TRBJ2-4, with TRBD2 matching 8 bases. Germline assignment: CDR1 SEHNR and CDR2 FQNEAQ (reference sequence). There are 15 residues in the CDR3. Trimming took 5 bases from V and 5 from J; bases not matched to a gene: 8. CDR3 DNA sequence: TGTGCCAGCAGCCTGGCGGGGGGCGCGGAAAACATTCAGTACTTC. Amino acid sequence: CASSLAGGAENIQYF.

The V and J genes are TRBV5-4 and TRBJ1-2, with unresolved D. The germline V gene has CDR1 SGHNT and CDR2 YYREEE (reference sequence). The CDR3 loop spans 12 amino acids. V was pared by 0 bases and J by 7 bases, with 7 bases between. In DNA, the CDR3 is TGTGCCAGCAGCTTGGACCGGGGTGGCTACACCTTC. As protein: CASSLDRGGYTF.

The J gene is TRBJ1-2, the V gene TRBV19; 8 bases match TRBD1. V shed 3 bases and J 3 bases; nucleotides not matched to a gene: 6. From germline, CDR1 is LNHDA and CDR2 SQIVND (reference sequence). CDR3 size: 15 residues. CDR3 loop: CASSMGAGGDYGYTF. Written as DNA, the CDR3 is TGTGCCAGTAGTATGGGGGCAGGGGGCGACTATGGCTACACCTTC. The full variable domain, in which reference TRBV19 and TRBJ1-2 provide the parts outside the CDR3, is DGGITQSPKYLFRKEGQNVTLSCEQNLNHDAMYWYRQDPGQGLRLIYYSQIVNDFQKGDIAEGYSVSREKKESFPLTVTSAQKNPTAFYLCASSMGAGGDYGYTFGSGTRLTVV.

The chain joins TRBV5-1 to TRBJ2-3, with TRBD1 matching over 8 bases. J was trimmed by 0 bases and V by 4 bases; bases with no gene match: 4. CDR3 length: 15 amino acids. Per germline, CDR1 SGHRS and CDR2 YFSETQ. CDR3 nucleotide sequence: TGCGCCAGCAGCAAAGGACAGGGTAGCACAGATACGCAGTATTTT. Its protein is CASSKGQGSTDTQYF.

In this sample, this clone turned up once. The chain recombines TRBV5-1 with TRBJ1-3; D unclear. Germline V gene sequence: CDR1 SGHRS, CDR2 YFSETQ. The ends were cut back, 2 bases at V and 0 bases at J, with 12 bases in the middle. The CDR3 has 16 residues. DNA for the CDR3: TGCGCCAGCAGCTTCGGAGGCCAGAGCTCTGGAAACACCATATATTTT. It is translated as CASSFGGQSSGNTIYF.

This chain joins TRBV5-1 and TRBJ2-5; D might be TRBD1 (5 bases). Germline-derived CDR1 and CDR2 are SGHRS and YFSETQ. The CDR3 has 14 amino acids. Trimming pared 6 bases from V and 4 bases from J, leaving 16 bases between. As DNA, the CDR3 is TGCGCCAGCACCCATTATCAGGGTTCAGAGACCCAGTACTTC. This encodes CASTHYQGSETQYF.

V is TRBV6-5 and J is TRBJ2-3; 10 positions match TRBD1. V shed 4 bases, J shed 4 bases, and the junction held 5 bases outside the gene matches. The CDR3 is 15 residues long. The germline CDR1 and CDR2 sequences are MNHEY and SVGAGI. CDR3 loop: CASSLGTGDADTQYF. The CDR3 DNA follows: TGTGCCAGCAGTTTGGGGACAGGGGATGCAGATACGCAGTATTTT.

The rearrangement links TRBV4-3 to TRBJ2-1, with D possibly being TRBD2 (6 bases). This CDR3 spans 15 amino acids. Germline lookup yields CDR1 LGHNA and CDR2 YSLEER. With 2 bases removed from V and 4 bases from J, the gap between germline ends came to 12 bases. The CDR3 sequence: CASSQRPGRYNEQFF. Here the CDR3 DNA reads TGCGCCAGCAGCCAACGGCCAGGGAGGTACAATGAGCAGTTCTTC.

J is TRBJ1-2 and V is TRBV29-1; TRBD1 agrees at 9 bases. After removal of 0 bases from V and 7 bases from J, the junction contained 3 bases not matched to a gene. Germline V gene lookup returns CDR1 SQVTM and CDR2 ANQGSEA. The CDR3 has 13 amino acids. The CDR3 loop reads CSVEDRDRAGYTF. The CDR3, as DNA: TGCAGCGTTGAAGATCGGGACAGGGCTGGCTACACCTTC. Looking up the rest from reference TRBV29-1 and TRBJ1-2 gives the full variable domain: SAVISQKPSRDICQRGTSLTIQCQVDSQVTMMFWYRQQPGQSLTLIATANQGSEATYESGFVIDKFPISRPNLTFSTLTVSNMSPEDSSIYLCSVEDRDRAGYTFGSGTRLTVV.

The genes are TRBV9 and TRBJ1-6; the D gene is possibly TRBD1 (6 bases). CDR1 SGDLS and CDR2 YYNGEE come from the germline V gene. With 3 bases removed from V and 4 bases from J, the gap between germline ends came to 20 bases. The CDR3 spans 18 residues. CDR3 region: CASSADLGTLGYNSPLHF. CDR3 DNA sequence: TGTGCCAGCAGCGCAGACCTAGGGACACTCGGATATAATTCACCCCTCCACTTT.

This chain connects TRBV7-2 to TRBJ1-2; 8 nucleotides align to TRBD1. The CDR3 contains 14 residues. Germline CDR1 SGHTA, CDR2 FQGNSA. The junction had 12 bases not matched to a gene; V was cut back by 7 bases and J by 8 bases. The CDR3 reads CASMGDRSFSGYTF. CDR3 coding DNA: TGTGCCAGCATGGGGGACAGGTCTTTCTCCGGCTACACCTTC. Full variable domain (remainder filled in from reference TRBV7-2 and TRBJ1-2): GAGVSQSPSNKVTEKGKDVELRCDPISGHTALYWYRQSLGQGLEFLIYFQGNSAPDKSGLPSDRFSAERTGGSVSTLTIQRTQQEDSAVYLCASMGDRSFSGYTFGSGTRLTVV.

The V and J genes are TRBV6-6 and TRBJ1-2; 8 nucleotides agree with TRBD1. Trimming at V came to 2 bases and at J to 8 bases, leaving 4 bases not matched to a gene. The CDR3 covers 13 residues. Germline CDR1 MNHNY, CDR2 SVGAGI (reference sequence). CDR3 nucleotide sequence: TGTGCCAGCAGTTACGGGACAGGCGGAGGCTACACCTTC. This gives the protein CASSYGTGGGYTF.

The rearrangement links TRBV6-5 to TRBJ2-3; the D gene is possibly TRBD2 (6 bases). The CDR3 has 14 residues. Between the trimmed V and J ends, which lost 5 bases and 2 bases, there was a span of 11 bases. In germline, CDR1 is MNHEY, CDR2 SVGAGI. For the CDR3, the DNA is TGTGCCAGCAGTCTGGGACTCTCCACAGATACGCAGTATTTT. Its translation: CASSLGLSTDTQYF.

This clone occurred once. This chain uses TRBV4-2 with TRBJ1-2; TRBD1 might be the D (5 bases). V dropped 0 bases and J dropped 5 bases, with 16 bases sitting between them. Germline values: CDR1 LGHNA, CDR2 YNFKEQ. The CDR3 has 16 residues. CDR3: CASSQEAGEVGYGYTF. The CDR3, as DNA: TGTGCCAGCAGCCAAGAGGCGGGGGAGGTTGGGTATGGCTACACCTTC.

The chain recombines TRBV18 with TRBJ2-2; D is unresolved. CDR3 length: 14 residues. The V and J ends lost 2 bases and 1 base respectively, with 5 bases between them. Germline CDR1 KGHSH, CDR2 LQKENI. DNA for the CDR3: TGTGCCAGCTCACCAGCACAGAACACCGGGGAGCTGTTTTTT. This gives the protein CASSPAQNTGELFF.

The CDR3 loop is CASSVAGNMNEKLFF. The CDR3 nucleotides read TGTGCCAGCAGCGTGGCCGGGAATATGAATGAAAAACTGTTTTTT. The gene calls are TRBV9 and TRBJ1-4, with D hard to call. This CDR3 has 15 residues. Germline assignment: CDR1 SGDLS and CDR2 YYNGEE. V lost 2 bases to trimming and J lost 5 bases, with 13 bases between them. Using reference TRBV9 and TRBJ1-4 for the parts outside the CDR3, the full variable domain is DSGVTQTPKHLITATGQRVTLRCSPRSGDLSVYWYQQSLDQGLQFLIQYYNGEERAKGNILERFSAQQFPDLHSELNLSSLELGDSALYFCASSVAGNMNEKLFFGSGTQLSVL.